The T cell receptor (beta chain) under discussion was sequenced for a study of CD8+ T cells in alopecia areata. Reverse transcription of extracted RNA yielded cDNA, which provided the sequencing template. Measured with immunoSEQ multiplex PCR; TCRdb has only the in-frame clones, and not every one. The sample has about 180,000 clones; 40% to 55% are singletons. The treatment: oral pan-JAK inhibitor, 5-10 mg twice daily. Here the sequenced sample was CD8+ T cells sorted from blood, taken between weeks 51 and 52, from a patient treated with tofacitinib. The sequence was obtained from a human donor with alopecia areata.

The CDR3 DNA is TGTGCCAGCACTAACAGGGAAGGGCAAGAGACCCAGTACTTC. The encoded protein is CASTNREGQETQYF. The gene calls are TRBV25-1 and TRBJ2-5; weak D call: TRBD1 (6 bases). Germline assignment: CDR1 MGHDK and CDR2 SYGVNS. This CDR3 spans 14 amino acids. The germline V and J ends were trimmed by 7 bases and 2 bases, with 14 bases remaining between them. Supplemented by reference TRBV25-1 and TRBJ2-5, the full variable domain reads EADIYQTPRYLVIGTGKKITLECSQTMGHDKMYWYQQDPGMELHLIHYSYGVNSTEKGDLSSESTVSRIRTEHFPLTLESARPSHTSQYLCASTNREGQETQYFGPGTRLLVL.